Below, one T cell receptor beta chain is given with its context. This entry belongs to a study of blood T cell repertoires in COVID-19. Generated by immunoSEQ multiplex PCR, the TCRdb table keeps only in-frame clones and is missing some. The table records approximately 400,000 clones, about 89% of them present only once. The recovered donors of Cohort 3 showed two negative PCRs, clearance, or symptom resolution. This CDR3 has 17 amino acids. V dropped 3 bases and J dropped 7; count of bases not matched to a gene: 16. The germline CDR1 and CDR2 sequences are DFQATT and SNEGSKA (reference sequence). Sequenced material: PBMCs or T cells enriched from blood (not recorded which). The TCR was taken from a man aged 25 to 40 who had recovered from COVID-19. The rearrangement links TRBV20-1 to TRBJ1-2; 11 nucleotides agree with TRBD1. The DNA for the CDR3 is TGCAGTGCTAGTACTCGGTTAAGGGGACAGGGGGAAAGTGGCTACACCTTC. This translates into CSASTRLRGQGESGYTF.